Detailed here is one T cell receptor beta chain. The table came from immunoSEQ multiplex PCR; TCRdb's copy has only in-frame clones and leaves some out. The repertoire consists of around 150,000 clones, with 85% to 90% occurring once and the leading ten covering around 1.6%. The data are from a study of control samples from healthy donors and cancer patients. The CDR3 length is 17 residues. Trimming took 2 bases from V and 0 from J; bases not matched to a gene: 6. Germline V gene sequence: CDR1 LGHNA, CDR2 YNFKEQ. The receptor was derived from a man aged 18-30 years in good health. This chain connects TRBV4-2 to TRBJ1-3; 8 bases map to TRBD1. The sample taken for sequencing was blood. The DNA of the CDR3 is TGTGCCAGCAGCCAACGGACAGGGATCAGCTCTGGAAACACCATATATTTT. It yields the protein CASSQRTGISSGNTIYF.